This T cell receptor beta chain was documented in a study of Ad26.COV2.S vaccination and SARS-CoV-2 variants. Study conclusions and caveats: Vaccinees reportedly had broad spike-specific CD8+ and CD4+ T cell responses. Vaccinated individuals (as opposed to placebo recipients) had higher spike-specific TCR breadth. Analytic work on TCR breadth and depth might have understated the full extent of total T cell responses.

Germline V gene data show CDR1 as MNHEY and CDR2 as SVGAGI. The CDR3 is made up of 15 amino acids. The V gene lost 5 bases and the J gene lost 1 base, with 14 bases spanning the gap. Details on this clone: The antigen is unknown.

The assay was immunoSEQ multiplex PCR, and TCRdb's table has in-frame clones only and misses some. The data contain around 320,000 clones, about 82% of them singletons. Treatment specified: roughly 20 received Ad26.COV2.S at low or high dose, single or two shots; about 5 received placebo; per-sample allocation not given. Sampling happened 63 days after the first vaccine or placebo injection. The vaccine antigen was prefusion-stabilized Wuhan SARS-CoV-2 spike. The sequences come from peripheral blood, collected in a trial of Ad26.COV2.S vaccine versus placebo. This chain joins TRBV6-5 and TRBJ1-1; TRBD1 might be the D (5 bases). The sequence was obtained from a person aged 18-65 years who received the Ad26.COV2.S COVID-19 vaccine or a placebo. The CDR3, as DNA: TGTGCCAGCAGTCGACCGCGTACAGGGAACACTGAAGCTTTCTTT. Amino acid sequence: CASSRPRTGNTEAFF.